This passage covers 18 T cell receptor beta chains from one sample sequenced in a study of blood T cells in healthy people across ages. Alongside a J-beta primer mix, a sample-barcoded 5' primer served in a second PCR lasting roughly 7 to 11 cycles. TCRdb analysed the 5' RACE reads with MiXCR anew, one entry per CDR3 protein. Of about 1.8 million distinct CDR3 sequences listed, approximately 50% are singletons. The sample consisted of blood. These receptor sequences come from a middle-aged woman in good health.

The gene calls are TRBV25-1 and TRBJ2-7; unclear D gene. The CDR3 runs to 13 residues. Germline loops: CDR1 MGHDK, CDR2 SYGVNS. V was shortened by 6 bases and J by 1 base, with 10 bases between the two germline ends. The CDR3 is CASRGDTSYEQYF. In DNA, the CDR3 is TGTGCCAGCAGAGGTGACACTTCCTACGAGCAGTACTTC.

This clonotype appeared a single time. This sequence joins TRBV4-1 and TRBJ1-5, with D unresolved. The V end lost 7 bases, the J end lost 6 bases, and 13 bases lay between the germline ends. This CDR3 comprises 13 residues. The V gene's germline CDR1 is MGHRA and CDR2 YSYEKL. The CDR3 DNA sequence: TGCGCCAGCACCTCTTCGGTGGGTCAGCCCCAGCATTTT. As protein: CASTSSVGQPQHF.

This clonotype appeared a few times. This chain connects TRBV6-2 or TRBV6-3 to TRBJ2-7; 8 bases map to TRBD1. The CDR3 length is 13 residues. Trimming cost V 7 bases and J 4 bases; bases outside gene matches: 6. The germline gives CDR1 MNHEY, CDR2 SVGEGT. The CDR3 here is CASKRTGSYEQYF. CDR3 DNA sequence: TGTGCCAGCAAGAGGACAGGGTCGTACGAGCAGTACTTC.

The chain combines TRBV7-2 with TRBJ1-1; D perhaps matches TRBD1 (6 bases). Per the germline V gene, CDR1 is SGHTA and CDR2 is FQGNSA. Trimming shortened V by 4 bases and J by 4 bases, and 13 bases separated the two germline ends. The CDR3 extends over 14 amino acids. The CDR3 region is CASSSVQGATEAFF. The CDR3 bases are TGTGCCAGCAGCTCTGTACAGGGTGCCACTGAAGCTTTCTTT.

There are a few counts of this clonotype. The chain employs TRBV29-1 and TRBJ1-6; D is ambiguous. V lost 6 bases, J lost 9 bases, and 15 bases lay in between. The CDR3 length is 13 residues. CDR1 SQVTM and CDR2 ANQGSEA come from the germline V gene. The CDR3 sequence: CSVGSLPGSPLHF. The CDR3 DNA sequence: TGCAGCGTAGGGTCTCTCCCGGGTTCACCCCTCCACTTT.

In its sample, this clonotype was seen a few times. The V and J genes are TRBV7-2 and TRBJ2-7; 7 bases align to TRBD1. The CDR3 loop spans 14 amino acids. Germline loops: CDR1 SGHTA, CDR2 FQGNSA. V shed 6 bases and J 3 bases; nucleotides not matched to a gene: 8. CDR3 protein: CASSSGTADYEQYF. The CDR3 DNA is TGTGCCAGCAGTTCTGGGACAGCCGACTACGAGCAGTACTTC.

The V call is TRBV3-1, the J call TRBJ1-2, with 10 bases aligning to TRBD1. Germline V gene sequence: CDR1 LGHDT, CDR2 YNNKEL (reference sequence). V shed 0 bases and J 8 bases; nucleotides not matched to a gene: 6. The CDR3 consists of 15 residues. CDR3 loop: CASSQETGGMVGYTF. CDR3 DNA sequence: TGTGCCAGCAGCCAAGAGACAGGGGGCATGGTAGGCTACACCTTC.

This clonotype was detected only a few times. The chain is built from TRBV24-1 and TRBJ2-7; 9 bases fit TRBD2. Germline loops: CDR1 KGHDR, CDR2 SFDVKD. The CDR3 sequence is 13 residues long. V dropped 7 bases and J dropped 5; count of bases not matched to a gene: 5. The CDR3 protein is CATRGAGGHEQYF. Here the CDR3 DNA reads TGTGCCACCAGAGGCGCGGGGGGGCACGAGCAGTACTTC.

This chain uses TRBV28 with TRBJ1-1; the D gene is possibly TRBD1 (6 bases). The V end lost 7 bases, the J end lost 3 bases, and 15 bases lay between the germline ends. The CDR3 sequence is 14 residues long. From germline, CDR1 is MDHEN and CDR2 SYDVKM. The CDR3 region has the DNA TGTGCCAGCAACACCCGGACAGTTGACACTGAAGCTTTCTTT. Amino acid sequence: CASNTRTVDTEAFF.

The V gene is TRBV15, the J gene TRBJ2-7; D remains ambiguous. This CDR3 has 14 residues. CDR1 and CDR2 (germline): LNHNV, YYDKDF (reference sequence). Deletions cut 3 bases from V and 0 bases from J, with 9 bases between. The DNA of the CDR3 is TGTGCCACCAGCAGCAGGCTTTCCTCCTACGAGCAGTACTTC. Its translation is CATSSRLSSYEQYF.

As to this clonotype: An end of the junction does not agree with germline; a read error may underlie this. J is TRBJ2-6 and V is TRBV7-7; D is unresolved. The CDR3 loop spans 17 amino acids. The germline V gene has CDR1 SSHAT and CDR2 FNYEAQ (reference sequence). CDR3 DNA: TGTGCTAGCAGCCCTATACTTATGAGTTCTGGGGCCAACGTCCTGACTTTC. Its translation: CASSPILMSSGANVLTF.

The chain links TRBV28 to TRBJ2-7; TRBD1 might be the D (7 bases). There are 16 residues in the CDR3. V was trimmed by 3 bases and J by 4 bases, leaving 19 bases between them. The V gene's germline CDR1 is MDHEN and CDR2 SYDVKM. CDR3 bases: TGTGCCAGCAGTTTTCAACCCGGAGGGGGCGGTTACGAGCAGTACTTC. It yields the protein CASSFQPGGGGYEQYF.

This clonotype came up a few times. V gene TRBV6-1 combines with J gene TRBJ1-5, with a tentative D call TRBD1 (5 bases). V lost 6 bases to trimming and J lost 7 bases, with 22 bases between them. Germline-derived CDR1 and CDR2 are MNHNS and SASEGT. The CDR3 is 16 amino acids. CDR3 loop: CASRSGPRRGAQPQHF. CDR3 coding DNA: TGTGCCAGCAGATCTGGACCGAGGCGGGGCGCCCAGCCCCAGCATTTT.

V usage is TRBV28 and J usage is TRBJ2-4; a possible D gene is TRBD1 (6 bases). Trimming removed 4 bases from V and 2 bases from J, with 12 bases in between. Per the germline V gene, CDR1 is MDHEN and CDR2 is SYDVKM. This CDR3 spans 15 amino acids. CDR3 region: CASSSTGITKNIQYF. CDR3 coding DNA: TGTGCCAGCAGTTCAACAGGGATCACCAAAAACATTCAGTACTTC.

This clonotype has ten or more counts. One junction end does not reproduce the germline sequence, and a read error may be involved. V gene TRBV3-1 combines with J gene TRBJ2-5; 8 positions agree with TRBD2. The CDR3 is 15 amino acids. Germline CDR1 reads LGHDT; CDR2 reads YNNKEL (reference sequence). In DNA form, the CDR3 reads TGCGCCAGCAGCCAAGACCCCGGGAGGGGAGAGACCCAGTACTTC. Amino acids: CASSQDPGRGETQYF.

Worth noting for this clonotype: One end of the junction fails to match germline, which may point to a read error. The chain combines TRBV7-9 with TRBJ2-5, with 9 bases aligning to TRBD1. Germline assignment: CDR1 SEHNR and CDR2 FQNEAQ (reference sequence). The CDR3 extends over 15 amino acids. CDR3 amino acids: CASSFKGDRVETRYF. The CDR3 bases are TGTGCCAGCAGTTTTAAAGGGGACAGGGTGGAGACCCGGTACTTC.

Note on this clonotype: A much larger clonotype is one base distant, so this may be a read error. The rearrangement uses TRBV7-8 and TRBJ2-6; the D is unclear. Germline V gene data show CDR1 as SGHVS and CDR2 as FQNEAQ. The CDR3 sequence is 14 residues long. CDR3 loop: CAGSLRAGANVLTF. CDR3 nucleotides: TGTGCCGGCAGCTTAAGGGCTGGGGCCAACGTCCTGACTTTC.

The V and J genes are TRBV4-1 and TRBJ1-2, with no clear D. The CDR3 has 14 residues. Trimming took 1 base from V and 5 from J, leaving 11 bases between them. Germline V lookup: CDR1 MGHRA, CDR2 YSYEKL. In DNA form, the CDR3 reads TGCGCCAGCAGCCAAGCTGGGGTGGGGTATGGCTACACCTTC. Protein sequence: CASSQAGVGYGYTF.